Below are 6 T cell receptor beta chains sequenced from a single sample in a study of Ad26.COV2.S vaccination and SARS-CoV-2 variants. Described treatment: roughly 20 received Ad26.COV2.S at low or high dose, single or two shots; about 5 received placebo; per-sample allocation not given. Collection of the samples took place on day 63 after the first injection of vaccine or placebo. The protocol was immunoSEQ multiplex PCR, while the TCRdb copy is restricted to in-frame clones and leaves out a portion. The table has some 500,000 clones, roughly 87% seen once. Specimen: peripheral blood, collected in a trial of Ad26.COV2.S vaccine versus placebo. These receptors all come from a person aged 18-60 years who received the Ad26.COV2.S COVID-19 vaccine or a placebo.

The gene calls are TRBV7-9 and TRBJ1-4, with D possibly matching TRBD1 (6 bases). Germline CDR1 is SEHNR and CDR2 is FQNEAQ (reference sequence). The CDR3 extends over 14 amino acids. V was shortened by 3 bases and J by 4 bases, with 9 bases between the two germline ends. The CDR3 loop is CASSLTGVNEKLFF. The CDR3, as DNA: TGTGCCAGCAGCTTGACAGGTGTTAATGAAAAACTGTTTTTT.

This sequence joins TRBV7-2 and TRBJ2-1, with D possibly TRBD2 on 7 matching bases. There are 15 residues in the CDR3. V was clipped by 6 bases and J by 2 bases, with 14 bases between them. Germline CDR1 and CDR2: SGHTA and FQGNSA. For the CDR3, the DNA is TGTGCCAGCAGGATAAGGGGGGGCCCCTACAATGAGCAGTTCTTC. Translated, it gives CASRIRGGPYNEQFF.

CDR3 region: CASPSERGADYGYTF. In DNA, the CDR3 is TGTGCCAGCCCGTCTGAAAGGGGCGCAGACTATGGCTACACCTTC. The J gene is TRBJ1-2, the V gene TRBV2; tentatively, D is TRBD1 (5 bases). The germline V gene encodes CDR1 SNHLY and CDR2 FYNNEI. The CDR3 runs 15 residues. V lost 8 bases, J lost 3 bases, and 19 bases lay in between.

The V call is TRBV2, the J call TRBJ1-3; D is ambiguous. The CDR3 has 12 residues. Germline values: CDR1 SNHLY, CDR2 FYNNEI. V was shortened by 4 bases and J by 7 bases, with 8 bases between the two germline ends. In DNA form, the CDR3 reads TGTGCCAGCAGTGGCTTACCCAACACCATATATTTT. This codes for CASSGLPNTIYF. Full variable domain (missing parts from reference TRBV2 and TRBJ1-3): EPEVTQTPSHQVTQMGQEVILRCVPISNHLYFYWYRQILGQKVEFLVSFYNNEISEKSEIFDDQFSVERPDGSNFTLKIRSTKLEDSAMYFCASSGLPNTIYFGEGSWLTVV.

V usage is TRBV19 and J usage is TRBJ2-7; weak D call: TRBD2 (5 bases). This CDR3 contains 13 residues. Germline CDR1 and CDR2: LNHDA and SQIVND (reference sequence). The V gene lost 5 bases and the J gene lost 3 bases, with 11 bases spanning the gap. The CDR3 nucleotides read TGTGCCAGTAGTCCCGGACTCTACTACGAGCAGTACGTC. Translation: CASSPGLYYEQYV.

The chain combines TRBV5-5 with TRBJ1-6, with D perhaps matching TRBD1 (6 bases). The V gene lost 4 bases and the J gene lost 7 bases, with 21 bases spanning the gap. The length of the CDR3 is 17 residues. CDR1 and CDR2 (germline): SGHKS, YYEKEE (reference sequence). CDR3: CASSASALTGSNSPLHF. CDR3 coding DNA: TGTGCCAGCAGCGCCTCTGCCCTAACAGGGAGCAATTCACCCCTCCACTTT.